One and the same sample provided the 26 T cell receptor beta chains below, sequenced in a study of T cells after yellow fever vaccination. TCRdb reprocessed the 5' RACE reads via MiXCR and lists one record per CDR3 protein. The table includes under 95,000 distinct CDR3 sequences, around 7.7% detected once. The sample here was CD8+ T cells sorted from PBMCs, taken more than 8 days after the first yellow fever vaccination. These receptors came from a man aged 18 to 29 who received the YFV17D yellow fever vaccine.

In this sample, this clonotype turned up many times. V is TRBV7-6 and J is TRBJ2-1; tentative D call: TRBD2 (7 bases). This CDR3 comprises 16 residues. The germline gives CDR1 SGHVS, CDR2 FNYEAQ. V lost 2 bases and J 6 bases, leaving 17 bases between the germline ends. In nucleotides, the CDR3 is TGTGCCAGCAGCTTAAGGGGGGCTAGCGGCAGCAATGAGCAGTTCTTC. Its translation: CASSLRGASGSNEQFF. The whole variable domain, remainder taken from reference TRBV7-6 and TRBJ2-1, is GAGVSQSPRYKVTKRGQDVALRCDPISGHVSLYWYRQALGQGPEFLTYFNYEAQQDKSGLPNDRFSAERPEGSISTLTIQRTEQRDSAMYRCASSLRGASGSNEQFFGPGTRLTVL.

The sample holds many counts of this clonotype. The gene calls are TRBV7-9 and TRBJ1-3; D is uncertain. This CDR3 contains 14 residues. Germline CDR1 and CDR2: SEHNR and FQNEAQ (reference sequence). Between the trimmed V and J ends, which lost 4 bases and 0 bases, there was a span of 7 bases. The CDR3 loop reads CASSSQLSGNTIYF. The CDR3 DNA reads TGTGCCAGCAGCTCTCAGCTCTCTGGAAACACCATATATTTT.

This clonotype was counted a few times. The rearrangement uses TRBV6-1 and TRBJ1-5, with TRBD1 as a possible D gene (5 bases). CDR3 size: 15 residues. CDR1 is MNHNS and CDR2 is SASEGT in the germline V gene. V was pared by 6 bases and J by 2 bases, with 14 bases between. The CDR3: CASSPSPGGNQPQHF. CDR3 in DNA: TGTGCCAGCAGCCCCTCCCCGGGGGGCAATCAGCCCCAGCATTTT.

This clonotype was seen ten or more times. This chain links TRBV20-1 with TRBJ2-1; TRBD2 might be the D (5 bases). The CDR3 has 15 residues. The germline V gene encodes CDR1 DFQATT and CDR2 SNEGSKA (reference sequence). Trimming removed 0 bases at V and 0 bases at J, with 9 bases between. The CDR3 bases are TGCAGTGCTAGAGATGTGGGGAGCTCCTACAATGAGCAGTTCTTC. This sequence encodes CSARDVGSSYNEQFF.

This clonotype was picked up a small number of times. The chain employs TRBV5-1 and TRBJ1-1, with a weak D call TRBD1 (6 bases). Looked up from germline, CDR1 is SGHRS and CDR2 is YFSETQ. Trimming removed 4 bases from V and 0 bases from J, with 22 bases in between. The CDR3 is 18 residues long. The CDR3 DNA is TGCGCCAGCAGCACGGACAGAAGTACCTTCGGGATGAACACTGAAGCTTTCTTT. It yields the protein CASSTDRSTFGMNTEAFF.

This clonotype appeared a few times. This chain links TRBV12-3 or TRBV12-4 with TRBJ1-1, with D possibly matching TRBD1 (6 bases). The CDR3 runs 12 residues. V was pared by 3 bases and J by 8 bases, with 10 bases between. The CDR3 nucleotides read TGTGCCAGCAGTTTGCAGGGGCTGGAAGCTTTCTTT. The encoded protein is CASSLQGLEAFF.

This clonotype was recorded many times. The CDR3, as DNA: TGTGCCAGCACCGTACGAGCCGGGACAGCCAAAAACATTCAGTACTTC. The encoded protein is CASTVRAGTAKNIQYF. This sequence joins TRBV12-3 or TRBV12-4 and TRBJ2-4; D assignment may be TRBD1 or TRBD2 (5 bases each). The CDR3 spans 16 residues. Trimming removed 7 bases at V and 0 bases at J, with 16 bases between.

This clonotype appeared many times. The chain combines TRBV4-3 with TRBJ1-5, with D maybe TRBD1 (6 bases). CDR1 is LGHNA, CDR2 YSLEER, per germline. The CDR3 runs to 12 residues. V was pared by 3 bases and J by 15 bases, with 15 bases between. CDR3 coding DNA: TGCGCCAGCAGCCAGGGGAACAGGGAACTGCATTTT. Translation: CASSQGNRELHF.

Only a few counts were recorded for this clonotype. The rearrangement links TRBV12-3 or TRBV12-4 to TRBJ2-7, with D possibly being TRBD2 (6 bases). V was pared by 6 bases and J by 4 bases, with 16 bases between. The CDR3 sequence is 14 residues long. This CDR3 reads CASSPWRGGYEQYF. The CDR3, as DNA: TGTGCCAGCAGCCCCTGGAGGGGTGGATACGAGCAGTACTTC.

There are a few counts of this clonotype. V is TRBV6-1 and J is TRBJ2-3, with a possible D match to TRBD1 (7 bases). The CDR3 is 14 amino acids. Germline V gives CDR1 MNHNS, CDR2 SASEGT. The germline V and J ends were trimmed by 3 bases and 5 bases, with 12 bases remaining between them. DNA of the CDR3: TGTGCCAGCAGTGACCAGGGGGAGGTAGATACGCAGTATTTT. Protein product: CASSDQGEVDTQYF.

The CDR3 region is CASFRVRPYEQYF. For the CDR3, the DNA is TGTGCCAGCTTCAGGGTCAGGCCCTACGAGCAGTACTTC. The chain links TRBV18 to TRBJ2-7, with D possibly TRBD1 on 5 matching bases. The CDR3 contains 13 residues. The V end was cut by 7 bases, the J end by 2 bases, with 12 bases between. Germline V gene data show CDR1 as KGHSH and CDR2 as LQKENI.

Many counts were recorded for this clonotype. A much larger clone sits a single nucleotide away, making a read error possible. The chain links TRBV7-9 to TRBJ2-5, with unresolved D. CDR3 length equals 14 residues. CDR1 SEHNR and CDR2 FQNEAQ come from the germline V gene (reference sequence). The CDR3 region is CTSSRSGREETQYF. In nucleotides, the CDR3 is TGTACCAGCAGCCGTTCAGGACGGGAAGAGACCCAGTACTTC.

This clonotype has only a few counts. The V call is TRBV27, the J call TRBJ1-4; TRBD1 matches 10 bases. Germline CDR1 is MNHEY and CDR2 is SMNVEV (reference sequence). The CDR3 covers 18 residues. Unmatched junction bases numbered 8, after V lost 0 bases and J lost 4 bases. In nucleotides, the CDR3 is TGTGCCAGCAGTTTATCGAGATCGGGACAGGGGATTAATGAAAAACTGTTTTTT. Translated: CASSLSRSGQGINEKLFF.

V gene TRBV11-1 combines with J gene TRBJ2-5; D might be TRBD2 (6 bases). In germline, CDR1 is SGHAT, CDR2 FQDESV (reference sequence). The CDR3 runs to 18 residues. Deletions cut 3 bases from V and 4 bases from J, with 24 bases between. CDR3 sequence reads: CASSLEGAGRIRRETQYF. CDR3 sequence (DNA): TGTGCCAGCAGCTTGGAGGGCGCGGGGAGAATACGTAGAGAGACCCAGTACTTC. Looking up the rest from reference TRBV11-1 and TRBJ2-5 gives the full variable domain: EAEVAQSPRYKITEKSQAVAFWCDPISGHATLYWYRQILGQGPELLVQFQDESVVDDSQLPKDRFSAERLKGVDSTLKIQPAELGDSAMYLCASSLEGAGRIRRETQYFGPGTRLLVL.

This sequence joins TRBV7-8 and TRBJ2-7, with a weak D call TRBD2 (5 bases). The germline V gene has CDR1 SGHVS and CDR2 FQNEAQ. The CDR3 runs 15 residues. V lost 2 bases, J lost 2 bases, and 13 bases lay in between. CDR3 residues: CASSLSREAAYEQYF. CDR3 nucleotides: TGTGCCAGCAGCTTATCCCGGGAAGCAGCCTACGAGCAGTACTTC.

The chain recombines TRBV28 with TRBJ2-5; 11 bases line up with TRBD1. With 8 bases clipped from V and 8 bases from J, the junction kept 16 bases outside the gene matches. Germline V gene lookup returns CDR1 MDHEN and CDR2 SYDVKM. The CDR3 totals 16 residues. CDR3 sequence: CASSNRDRGNLYTQYF. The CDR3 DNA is TGTGCCAGCTCCAACCGGGACAGGGGGAATTTGTATACCCAGTACTTC. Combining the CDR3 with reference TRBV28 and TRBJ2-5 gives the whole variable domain DVKVTQSSRYLVKRTGEKVFLECVQDMDHENMFWYRQDPGLGLRLIYFSYDVKMKEKGDIPEGYSVSREKKERFSLILESASTNQTSMYLCASSNRDRGNLYTQYFGPGTRLLVL.

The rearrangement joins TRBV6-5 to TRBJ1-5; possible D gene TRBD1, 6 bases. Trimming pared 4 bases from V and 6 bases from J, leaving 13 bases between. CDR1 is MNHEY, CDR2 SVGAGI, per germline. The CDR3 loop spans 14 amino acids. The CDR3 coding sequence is TGTGCCAGCAGTTCAAAGGGGGACGGTCAGCCCCAGCATTTT. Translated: CASSSKGDGQPQHF.

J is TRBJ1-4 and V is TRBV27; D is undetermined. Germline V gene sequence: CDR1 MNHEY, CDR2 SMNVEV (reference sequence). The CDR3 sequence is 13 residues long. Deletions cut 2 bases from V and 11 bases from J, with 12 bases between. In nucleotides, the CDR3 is TGTGCCAGCAGTTTAGCTCCGCCGGGTAAACTGTTTTTT. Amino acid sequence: CASSLAPPGKLFF.

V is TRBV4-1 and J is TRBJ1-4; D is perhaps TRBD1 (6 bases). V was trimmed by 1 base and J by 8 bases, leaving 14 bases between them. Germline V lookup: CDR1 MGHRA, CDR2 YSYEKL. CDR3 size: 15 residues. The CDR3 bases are TGCGCCAGCAGCCAAGTCGGGGGAGGGGGGGAAAAACTGTTTTTT. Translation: CASSQVGGGGEKLFF.

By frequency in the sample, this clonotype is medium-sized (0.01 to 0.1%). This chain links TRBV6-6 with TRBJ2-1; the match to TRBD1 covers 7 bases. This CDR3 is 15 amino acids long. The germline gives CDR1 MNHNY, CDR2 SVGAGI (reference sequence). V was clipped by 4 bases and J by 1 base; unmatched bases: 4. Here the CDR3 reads CASSSGTDSYNEQFF. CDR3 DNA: TGTGCCAGCAGTTCCGGGACAGATTCCTACAATGAGCAGTTCTTC.

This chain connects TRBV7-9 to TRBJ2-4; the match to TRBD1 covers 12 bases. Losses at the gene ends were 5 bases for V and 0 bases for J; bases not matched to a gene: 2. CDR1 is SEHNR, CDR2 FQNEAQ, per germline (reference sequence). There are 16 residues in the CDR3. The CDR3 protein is CASSGTGGLAKNIQYF. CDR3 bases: TGTGCCAGCAGCGGGACAGGGGGCTTAGCCAAAAACATTCAGTACTTC.

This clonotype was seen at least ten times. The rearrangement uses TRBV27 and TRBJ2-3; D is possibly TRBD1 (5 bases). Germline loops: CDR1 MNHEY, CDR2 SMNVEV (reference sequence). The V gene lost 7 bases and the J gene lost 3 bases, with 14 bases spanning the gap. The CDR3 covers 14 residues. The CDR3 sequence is CASNQGRRTDTQYF. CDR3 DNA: TGTGCCAGCAATCAGGGTCGCCGTACAGATACGCAGTATTTT.

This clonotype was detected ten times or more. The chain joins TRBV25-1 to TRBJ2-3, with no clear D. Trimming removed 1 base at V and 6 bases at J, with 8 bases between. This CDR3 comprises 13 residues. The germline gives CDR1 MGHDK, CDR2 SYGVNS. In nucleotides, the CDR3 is TGTGCCAGCAGTGAATTTTTCCCCGATACGCAGTATTTT. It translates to CASSEFFPDTQYF. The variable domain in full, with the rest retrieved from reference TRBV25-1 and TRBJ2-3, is EADIYQTPRYLVIGTGKKITLECSQTMGHDKMYWYQQDPGMELHLIHYSYGVNSTEKGDLSSESTVSRIRTEHFPLTLESARPSHTSQYLCASSEFFPDTQYFGPGTRLTVL.

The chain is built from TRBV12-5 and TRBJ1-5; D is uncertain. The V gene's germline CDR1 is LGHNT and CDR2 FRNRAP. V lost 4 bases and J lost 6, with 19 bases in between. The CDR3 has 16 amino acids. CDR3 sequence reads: CASGSYGVPDIQPQHF. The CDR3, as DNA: TGTGCTAGTGGTTCTTACGGGGTGCCGGATATTCAGCCCCAGCATTTT.

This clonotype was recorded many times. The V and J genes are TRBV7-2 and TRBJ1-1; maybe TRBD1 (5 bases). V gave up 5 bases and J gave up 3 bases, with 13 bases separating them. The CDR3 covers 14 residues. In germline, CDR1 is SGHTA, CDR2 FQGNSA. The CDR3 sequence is CASSPRMGHTEAFF. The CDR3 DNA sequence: TGTGCCAGCAGCCCTAGAATGGGACACACTGAAGCTTTCTTT.

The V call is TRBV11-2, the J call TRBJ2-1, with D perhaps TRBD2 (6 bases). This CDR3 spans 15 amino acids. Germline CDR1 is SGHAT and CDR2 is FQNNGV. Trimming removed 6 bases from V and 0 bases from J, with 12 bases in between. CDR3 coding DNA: TGTGCCAGCAGGGAGGGCAGGAGCTCCTACAATGAGCAGTTCTTC. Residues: CASREGRSSYNEQFF.